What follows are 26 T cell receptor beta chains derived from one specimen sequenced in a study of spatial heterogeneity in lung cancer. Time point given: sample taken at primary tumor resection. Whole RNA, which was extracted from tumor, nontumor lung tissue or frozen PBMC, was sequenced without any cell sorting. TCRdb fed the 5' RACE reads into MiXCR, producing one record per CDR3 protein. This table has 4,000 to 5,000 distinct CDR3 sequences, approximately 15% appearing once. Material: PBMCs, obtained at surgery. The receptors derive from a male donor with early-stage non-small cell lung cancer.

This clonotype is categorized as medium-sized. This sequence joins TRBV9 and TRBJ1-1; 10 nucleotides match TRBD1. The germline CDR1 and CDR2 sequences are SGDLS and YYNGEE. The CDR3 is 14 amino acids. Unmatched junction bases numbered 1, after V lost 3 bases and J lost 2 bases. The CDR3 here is CASSETGGNTEAFF. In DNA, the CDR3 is TGTGCCAGCAGCGAGACAGGGGGCAACACTGAAGCTTTCTTT.

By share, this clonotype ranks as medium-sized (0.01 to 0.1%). The CDR3: CASSTAWDRSNEKLFF. DNA for the CDR3: TGTGCCAGCAGCACAGCCTGGGACAGGAGTAATGAAAAACTGTTTTTT. The V and J genes are TRBV7-4 and TRBJ1-4; TRBD1 aligns across 8 bases. The trim removed 5 bases at V and 4 bases at J, leaving 9 bases unmatched. Germline values: CDR1 SGHVT, CDR2 SQSDAQ. The CDR3 sequence is 16 residues long.

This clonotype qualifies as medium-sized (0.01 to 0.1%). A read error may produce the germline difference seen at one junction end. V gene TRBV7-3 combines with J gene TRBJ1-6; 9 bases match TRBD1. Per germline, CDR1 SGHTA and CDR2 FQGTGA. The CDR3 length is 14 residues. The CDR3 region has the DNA TGTGCCAGCAGCTTAAATCCCGGGACAGGGTTTCGGTACTTT. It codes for CASSLNPGTGFRYF.

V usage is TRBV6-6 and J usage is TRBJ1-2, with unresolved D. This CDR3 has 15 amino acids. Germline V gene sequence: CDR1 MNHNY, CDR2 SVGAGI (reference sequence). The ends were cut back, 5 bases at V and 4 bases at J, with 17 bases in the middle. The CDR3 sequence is CASSTQRGGPYGYTF. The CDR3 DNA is TGTGCCAGCAGTACCCAACGGGGAGGGCCCTATGGCTACACCTTC.

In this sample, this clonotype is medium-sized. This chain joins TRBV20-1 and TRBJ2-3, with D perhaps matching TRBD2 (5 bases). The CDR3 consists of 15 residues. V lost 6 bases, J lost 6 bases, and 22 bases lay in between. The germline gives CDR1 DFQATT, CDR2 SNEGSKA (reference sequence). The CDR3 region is CSAPGYGELRDTQYF. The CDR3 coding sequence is TGCAGTGCCCCCGGATACGGGGAGTTACGGGATACGCAGTATTTT.

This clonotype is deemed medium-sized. The CDR3 loop reads CATSDRWDSPLHF. Written as DNA, the CDR3 is TGTGCCACCAGTGATCGGTGGGATTCACCCCTCCACTTT. The chain employs TRBV24-1 and TRBJ1-6; D gene ambiguous. Deletions cut 3 bases from V and 8 bases from J, with 7 bases between. This CDR3 spans 13 amino acids. Germline CDR1 reads KGHDR; CDR2 reads SFDVKD.

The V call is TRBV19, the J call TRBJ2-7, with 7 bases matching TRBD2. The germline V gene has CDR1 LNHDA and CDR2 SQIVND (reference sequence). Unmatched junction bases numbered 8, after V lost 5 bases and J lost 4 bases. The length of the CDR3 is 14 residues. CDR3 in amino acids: CASSGVRGEYEQYF. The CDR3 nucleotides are TGTGCCAGTAGTGGAGTTCGGGGGGAATACGAGCAGTACTTC.

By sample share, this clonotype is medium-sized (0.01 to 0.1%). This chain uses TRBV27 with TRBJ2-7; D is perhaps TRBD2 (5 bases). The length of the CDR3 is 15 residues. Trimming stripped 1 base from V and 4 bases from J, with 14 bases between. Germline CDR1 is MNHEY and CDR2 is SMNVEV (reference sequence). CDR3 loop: CASSLYPEGLYEQYF. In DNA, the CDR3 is TGTGCCAGCAGTTTATACCCCGAGGGATTGTACGAGCAGTACTTC.

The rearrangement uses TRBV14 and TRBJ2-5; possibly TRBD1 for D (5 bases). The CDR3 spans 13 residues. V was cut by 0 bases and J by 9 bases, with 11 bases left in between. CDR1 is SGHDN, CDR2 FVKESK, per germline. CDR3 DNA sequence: TGTGCCAGCAGCCAAGATCAAGGGGCCCCCCAGTACTTC. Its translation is CASSQDQGAPQYF.

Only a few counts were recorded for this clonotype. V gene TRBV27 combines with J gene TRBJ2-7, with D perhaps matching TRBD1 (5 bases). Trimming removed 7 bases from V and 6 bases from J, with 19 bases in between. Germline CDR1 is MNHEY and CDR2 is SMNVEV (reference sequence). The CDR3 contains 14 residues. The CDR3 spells CASKERRASGEQYF. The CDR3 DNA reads TGTGCCAGCAAAGAACGCAGGGCTTCGGGCGAGCAGTACTTC.

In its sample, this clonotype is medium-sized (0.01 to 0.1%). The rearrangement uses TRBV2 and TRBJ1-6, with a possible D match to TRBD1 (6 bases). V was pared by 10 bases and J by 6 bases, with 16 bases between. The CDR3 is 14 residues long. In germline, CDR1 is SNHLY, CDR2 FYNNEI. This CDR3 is CAIPKGVGNSPLHF. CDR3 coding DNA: TGTGCCATCCCGAAGGGGGTGGGTAATTCACCCCTCCACTTT.

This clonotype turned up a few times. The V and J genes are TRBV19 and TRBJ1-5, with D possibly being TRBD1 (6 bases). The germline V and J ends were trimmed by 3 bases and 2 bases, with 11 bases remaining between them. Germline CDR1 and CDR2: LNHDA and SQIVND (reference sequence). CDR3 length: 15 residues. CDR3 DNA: TGTGCCAGTAGTATTGGGACACCTCGCAATCAGCCCCAGCATTTT. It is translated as CASSIGTPRNQPQHF.

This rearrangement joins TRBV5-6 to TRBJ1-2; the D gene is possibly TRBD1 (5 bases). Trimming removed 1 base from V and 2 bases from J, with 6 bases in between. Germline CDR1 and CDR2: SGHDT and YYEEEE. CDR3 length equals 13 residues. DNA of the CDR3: TGTGCCAGCAGCTTGCAGGGAAACTATGGCTACACCTTC. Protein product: CASSLQGNYGYTF.

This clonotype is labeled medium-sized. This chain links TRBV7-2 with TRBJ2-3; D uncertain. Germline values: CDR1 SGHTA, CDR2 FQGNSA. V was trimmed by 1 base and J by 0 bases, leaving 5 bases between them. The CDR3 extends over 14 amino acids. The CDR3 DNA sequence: TGTGCCAGCAGCTTAGGGCGGAGCACAGATACGCAGTATTTT. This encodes CASSLGRSTDTQYF.

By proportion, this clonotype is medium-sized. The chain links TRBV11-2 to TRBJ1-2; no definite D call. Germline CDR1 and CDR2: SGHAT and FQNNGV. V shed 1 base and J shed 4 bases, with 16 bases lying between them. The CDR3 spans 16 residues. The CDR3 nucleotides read TGTGCCAGCAGCTTAGTAGGAGGGATAATAGGCTATGGCTACACCTTC. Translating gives CASSLVGGIIGYGYTF. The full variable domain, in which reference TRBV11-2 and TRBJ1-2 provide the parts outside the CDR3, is EAGVAQSPRYKIIEKRQSVAFWCNPISGHATLYWYQQILGQGPKLLIQFQNNGVVDDSQLPKDRFSAERLKGVDSTLKIQPAKLEDSAVYLCASSLVGGIIGYGYTFGSGTRLTVV.

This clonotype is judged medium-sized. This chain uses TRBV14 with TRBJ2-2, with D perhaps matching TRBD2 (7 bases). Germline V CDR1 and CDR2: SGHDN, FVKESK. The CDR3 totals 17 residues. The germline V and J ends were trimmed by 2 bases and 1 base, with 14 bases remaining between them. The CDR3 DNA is TGTGCCAGCAGCCAAAGGGCGGGGGCCCTGAACACCGGGGAGCTGTTTTTT. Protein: CASSQRAGALNTGELFF.

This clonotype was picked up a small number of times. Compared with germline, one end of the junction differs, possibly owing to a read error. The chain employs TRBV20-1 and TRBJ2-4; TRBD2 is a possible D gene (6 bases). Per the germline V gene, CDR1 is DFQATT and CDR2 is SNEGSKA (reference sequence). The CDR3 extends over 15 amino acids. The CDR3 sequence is CSARDSTGAKNIRYF. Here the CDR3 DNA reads TGCAGTGCTAGAGATTCGACGGGAGCAAAAAACATTCGGTACTTC.

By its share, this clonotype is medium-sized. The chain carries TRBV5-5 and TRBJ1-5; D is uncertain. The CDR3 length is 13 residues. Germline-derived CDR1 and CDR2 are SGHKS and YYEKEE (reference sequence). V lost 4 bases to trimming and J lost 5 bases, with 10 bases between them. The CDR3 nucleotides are TGTGCCAGCAGCCCGGGTGCGGATCAGCCCCAGCATTTT. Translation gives CASSPGADQPQHF.

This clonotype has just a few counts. As DNA, the CDR3 is TGCAGCGTTGAAAGCTCGGCTGAAGCTTTCTTT. The encoded protein is CSVESSAEAFF. The chain links TRBV29-1 to TRBJ1-1, with D unresolved. The CDR3 is 11 residues long. With 2 bases removed from V and 6 bases from J, the gap between germline ends came to 7 bases. CDR1 and CDR2 (germline): SQVTM, ANQGSEA.

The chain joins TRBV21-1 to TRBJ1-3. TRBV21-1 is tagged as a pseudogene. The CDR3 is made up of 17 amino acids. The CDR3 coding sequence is TGTGCCAGCAGCAAAAAGGGATGGGACCTCACTGGAAACACCATATATTTT. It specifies CASSKKGWDLTGNTIYF.

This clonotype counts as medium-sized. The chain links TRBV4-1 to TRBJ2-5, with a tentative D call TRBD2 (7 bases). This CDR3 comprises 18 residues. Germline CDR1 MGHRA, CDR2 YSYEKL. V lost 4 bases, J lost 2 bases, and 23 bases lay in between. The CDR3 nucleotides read TGCGCCAGCAGCCTCTCGGTGGCGGGGGCCACCTTACAAGAGACCCAGTACTTC. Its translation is CASSLSVAGATLQETQYF.

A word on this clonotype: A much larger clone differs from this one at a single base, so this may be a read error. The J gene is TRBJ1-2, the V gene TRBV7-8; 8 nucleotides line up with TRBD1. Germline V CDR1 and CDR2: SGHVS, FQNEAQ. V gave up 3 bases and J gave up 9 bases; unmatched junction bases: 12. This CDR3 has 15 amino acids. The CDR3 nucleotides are TGTGCCAGCAGCTTGGGGACAGGTCTGGTCGGAAGCTACACCTTC. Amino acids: CASSLGTGLVGSYTF.

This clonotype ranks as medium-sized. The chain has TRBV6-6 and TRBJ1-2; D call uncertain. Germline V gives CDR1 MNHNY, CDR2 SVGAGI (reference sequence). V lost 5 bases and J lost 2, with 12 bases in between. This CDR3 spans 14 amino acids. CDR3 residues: CASSPRGENYGYTF. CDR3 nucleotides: TGTGCCAGCAGTCCCCGGGGTGAGAACTATGGCTACACCTTC.

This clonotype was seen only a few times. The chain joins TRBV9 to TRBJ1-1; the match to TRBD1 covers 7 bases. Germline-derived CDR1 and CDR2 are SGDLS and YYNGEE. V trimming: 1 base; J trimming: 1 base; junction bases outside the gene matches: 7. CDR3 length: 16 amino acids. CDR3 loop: CASSVLGGDRNTEAFF. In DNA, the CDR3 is TGTGCCAGCAGCGTACTAGGAGGGGACAGGAACACTGAAGCTTTCTTT.

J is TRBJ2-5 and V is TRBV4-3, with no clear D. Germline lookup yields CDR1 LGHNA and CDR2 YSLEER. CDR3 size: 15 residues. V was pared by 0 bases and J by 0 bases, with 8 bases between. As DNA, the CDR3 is TGCGCCAGCAGCCAAGATTGGCAGAACCAAGAGACCCAGTACTTC. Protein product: CASSQDWQNQETQYF.

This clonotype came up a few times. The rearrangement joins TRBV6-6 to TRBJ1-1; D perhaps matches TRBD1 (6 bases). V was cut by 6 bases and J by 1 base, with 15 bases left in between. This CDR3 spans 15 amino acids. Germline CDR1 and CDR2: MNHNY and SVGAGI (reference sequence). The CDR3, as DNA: TGTGCCAGCAGCGTACAGGGATACGGGAACACTGAAGCTTTCTTT. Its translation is CASSVQGYGNTEAFF.